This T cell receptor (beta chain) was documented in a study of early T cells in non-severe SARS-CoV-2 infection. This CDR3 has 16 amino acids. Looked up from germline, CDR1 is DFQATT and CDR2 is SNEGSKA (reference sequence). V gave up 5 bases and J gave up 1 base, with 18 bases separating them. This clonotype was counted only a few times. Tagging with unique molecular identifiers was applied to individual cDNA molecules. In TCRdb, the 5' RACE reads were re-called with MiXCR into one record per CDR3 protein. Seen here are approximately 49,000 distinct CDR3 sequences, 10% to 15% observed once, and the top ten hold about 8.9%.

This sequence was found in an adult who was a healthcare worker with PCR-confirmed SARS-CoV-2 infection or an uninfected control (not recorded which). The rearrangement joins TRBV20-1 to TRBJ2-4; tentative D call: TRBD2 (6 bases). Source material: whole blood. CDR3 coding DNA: TGCAGTGCTCCCGAGGGGACTCTCCTCGCCAAAAACATTCAGTACTTC. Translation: CSAPEGTLLAKNIQYF.